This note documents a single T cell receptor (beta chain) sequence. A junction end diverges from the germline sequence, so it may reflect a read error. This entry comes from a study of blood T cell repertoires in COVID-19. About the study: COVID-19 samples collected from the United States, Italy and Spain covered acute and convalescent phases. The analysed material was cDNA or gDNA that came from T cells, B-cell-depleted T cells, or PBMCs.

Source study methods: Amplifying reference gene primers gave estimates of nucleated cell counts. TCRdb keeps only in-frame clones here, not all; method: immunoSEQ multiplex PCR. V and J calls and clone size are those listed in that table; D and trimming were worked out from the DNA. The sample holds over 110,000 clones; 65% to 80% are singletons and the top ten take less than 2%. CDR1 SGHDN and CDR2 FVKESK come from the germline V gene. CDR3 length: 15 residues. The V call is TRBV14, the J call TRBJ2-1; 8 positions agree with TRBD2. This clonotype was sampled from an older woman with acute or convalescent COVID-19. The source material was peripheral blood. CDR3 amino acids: CASRQGVSGGAEQFF. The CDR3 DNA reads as TGTGCCAGCAGGCAAGGGGTGTCGGGAGGGGCGGAGCAGTTCTTC.